This T cell receptor (beta chain) was retrieved from a study of cytomegalovirus exposure and HLA in healthy donors. General study findings and limits: In a later analysis, V- and J-gene trimming of beta chains associated with a DCLRE1C missense variant, replicated independently. Follow-up analysis found HLA locus-dependent TCR association rates, highest for DRB1 and lowest for HLA-C. Prediction of most subjects' HLA-A and HLA-B alleles by TCR beta sequences was reportedly accurate.

This clone was seen a handful of times. The antigen is not known. Primers included in the PCR were 60 Vbeta and 13 Jbeta primers. Sequencing was performed with immunoSEQ multiplex PCR; in TCRdb, only in-frame clones are kept and a portion is missing. The sample lists 90,000 to 100,000 clones, less than 70% seen once, with about 1.2% in the top ten. This CDR3 has 18 residues. Unmatched junction bases numbered 14, after V lost 0 bases and J lost 2 bases. Germline lookup yields CDR1 SGDLS and CDR2 YYNGEE. The chain uses TRBV9 and TRBJ2-7, with 7 bases fitting TRBD2. Sequenced input: PBMCs. This clonotype was obtained from a female donor in good health and CMV-seronegative. The CDR3, as DNA: TGTGCCAGCAGCGTAGGGCCCCTAGCGGCCGGGGGGACCTACGAGCAGTACTTC. Translating it yields CASSVGPLAAGGTYEQYF.